A selection of T cell receptor beta chains follows, all from one sample in a study of T cell changes during pregnancy in multiple sclerosis. Assay: immunoSEQ multiplex PCR; the TCRdb copy retains only in-frame clones and omits some. The sample shows roughly 58,000 clones, around 92% of them seen only once. The sample was CD4+ T cells from peripheral blood mononuclear cells, taken after pregnancy. Receptor source: a female donor in good health, enrolled as a control in a pregnancy study. CDR3s include the opening cysteine and the closing phenylalanine or tryptophan. Fields, in order: CDR3 protein, V gene.

cdr3_aa: CASSSRTGEGTGELFF
v_call: TRBV7-2

cdr3_aa: CATSREGANQPQHF
v_call: TRBV15

cdr3_aa: CASSRVRQQETQYF
v_call: TRBV18

cdr3_aa: CASSDPGTASSGNTIYF
v_call: TRBV19

cdr3_aa: CSAREAGEAFF
v_call: TRBV20-1

cdr3_aa: CASSLRGSGGSDTQYF
v_call: TRBV5-1

cdr3_aa: CASSFEAGGFF
v_call: TRBV7-9

cdr3_aa: CASSPFGGGGSDSPLHF
v_call: TRBV18

cdr3_aa: CASSVAVLSSYNSPLHF
v_call: TRBV18

cdr3_aa: CSVEDRQRGETQYF
v_call: TRBV29-1

cdr3_aa: CASSLSSYEQYF
v_call: TRBV7-3

cdr3_aa: CASSSLEGQLEGFF
v_call: TRBV7-9

cdr3_aa: CASSRSGETYGYTF
v_call: TRBV13

cdr3_aa: CASSSYLYQETQYF
v_call: TRBV13

cdr3_aa: CASSSLVGETQYF
v_call: TRBV18

cdr3_aa: CASSPGQSGANVLTF
v_call: TRBV18

cdr3_aa: CASSLVSIPTNSPLHF
v_call: TRBV7-2

cdr3_aa: CASTQGHNQPQHF
v_call: TRBV25-1

cdr3_aa: CAEGAVGKNIQYF
v_call: TRBV2

cdr3_aa: CASEEGSRSYEQYF
v_call: TRBV6-1

cdr3_aa: CASSLWAGSSPPLHF
v_call: TRBV5-8

cdr3_aa: CASSPPGGLNYEQYF
v_call: TRBV6-5

cdr3_aa: CASSPGGNSPLHF
v_call: TRBV7-9

cdr3_aa: CASSSGGAKNIQYF
v_call: TRBV7-2

cdr3_aa: CASSLSGQSNSPLHF
v_call: TRBV19

cdr3_aa: CASSLSTAPNTGELFF
v_call: TRBV7-6

cdr3_aa: CASSLRTSGGPRDNVEQFF
v_call: TRBV5-1

cdr3_aa: CASSLVVQFGPGGYTF
v_call: TRBV5-1

cdr3_aa: CASRIDRGKAFF
v_call: TRBV5-4

cdr3_aa: CASSLHGQGGSPLHF
v_call: TRBV7-2

cdr3_aa: CASRNGVSYEQYF
v_call: TRBV10-2

cdr3_aa: CASSYRQGGNGYTF
v_call: TRBV6-6

cdr3_aa: CASTGWGGEQFF
v_call: TRBV19

cdr3_aa: CASSYSSGRANTEAFF
v_call: TRBV6-5

cdr3_aa: CASSPRGPETQYF
v_call: TRBV5-1

cdr3_aa: CAWSVGGVSYTF
v_call: TRBV30

cdr3_aa: CASSAGLAGGQVSPRF
v_call: TRBV2